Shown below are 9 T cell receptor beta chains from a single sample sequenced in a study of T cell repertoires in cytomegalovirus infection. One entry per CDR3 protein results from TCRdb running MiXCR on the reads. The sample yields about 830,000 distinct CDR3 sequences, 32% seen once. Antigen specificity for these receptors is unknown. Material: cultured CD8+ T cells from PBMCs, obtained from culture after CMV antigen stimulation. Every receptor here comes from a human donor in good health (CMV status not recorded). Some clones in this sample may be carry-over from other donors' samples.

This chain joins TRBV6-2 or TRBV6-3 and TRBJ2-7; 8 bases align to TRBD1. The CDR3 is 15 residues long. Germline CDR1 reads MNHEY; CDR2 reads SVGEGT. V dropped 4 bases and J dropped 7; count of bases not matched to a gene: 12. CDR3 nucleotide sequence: TGTGCCAGCAGTTCGCCGGGACAGGCGATTCGGGAGCAGTACGTC. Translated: CASSSPGQAIREQYV.

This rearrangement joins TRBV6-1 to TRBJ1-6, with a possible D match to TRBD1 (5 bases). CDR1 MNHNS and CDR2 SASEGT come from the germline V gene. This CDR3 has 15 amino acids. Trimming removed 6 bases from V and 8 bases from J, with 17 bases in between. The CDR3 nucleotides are TGTGCCAGCAGATTACATGGGCAGGGTTATTCACCCCTCCACTTT. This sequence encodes CASRLHGQGYSPLHF.

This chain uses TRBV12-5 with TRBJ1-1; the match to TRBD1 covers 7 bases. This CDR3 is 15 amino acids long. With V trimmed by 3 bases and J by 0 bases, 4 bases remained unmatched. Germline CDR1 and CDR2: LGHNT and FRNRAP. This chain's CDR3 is CASGFDREVNTEAFF. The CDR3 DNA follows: TGTGCTAGTGGTTTTGACAGGGAGGTGAACACTGAAGCTTTCTTT.

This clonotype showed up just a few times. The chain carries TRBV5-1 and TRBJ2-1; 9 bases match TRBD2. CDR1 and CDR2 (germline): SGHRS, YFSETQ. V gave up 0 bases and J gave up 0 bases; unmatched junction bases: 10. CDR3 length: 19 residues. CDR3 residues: CASSLVASGDFSSYNEQFF. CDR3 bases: TGCGCCAGCAGCTTGGTGGCTAGCGGGGACTTTAGCTCCTACAATGAGCAGTTCTTC.

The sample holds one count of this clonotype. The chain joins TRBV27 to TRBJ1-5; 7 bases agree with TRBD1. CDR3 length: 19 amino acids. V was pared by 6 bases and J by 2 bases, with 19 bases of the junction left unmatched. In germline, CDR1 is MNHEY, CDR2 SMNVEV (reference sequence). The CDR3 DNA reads TGTGCCAGCAGCCCTATTATTGATCCGACAGGGACTCGCAATCAGCCCCAGCATTTT. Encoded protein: CASSPIIDPTGTRNQPQHF.

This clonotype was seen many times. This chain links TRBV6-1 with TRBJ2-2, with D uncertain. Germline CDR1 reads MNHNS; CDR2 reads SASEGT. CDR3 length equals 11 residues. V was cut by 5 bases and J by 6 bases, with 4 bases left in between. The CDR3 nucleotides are TGTGCCAGCAGTCGGGCCGGGGAGCTGTTTTTT. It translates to CASSRAGELFF.

CDR3 nucleotide sequence: TGTGCCAGCAGTTACTCGGGGACTCGGGAGCCCCAGCATTTT. Residues: CASSYSGTREPQHF. This rearrangement joins TRBV6-6 to TRBJ1-5, with D tentatively TRBD1 (5 bases). This CDR3 spans 14 amino acids. CDR1 and CDR2 from the germline V gene are MNHNY and SVGAGI (reference sequence). Trimming pared 0 bases from V and 8 bases from J, leaving 11 bases between.

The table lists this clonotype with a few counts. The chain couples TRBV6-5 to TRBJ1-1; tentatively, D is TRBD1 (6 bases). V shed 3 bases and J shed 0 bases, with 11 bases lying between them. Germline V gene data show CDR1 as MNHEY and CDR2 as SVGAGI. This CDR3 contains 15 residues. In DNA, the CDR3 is TGTGCCAGCAGTTATGCAGGGGACATGAACACTGAAGCTTTCTTT. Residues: CASSYAGDMNTEAFF.

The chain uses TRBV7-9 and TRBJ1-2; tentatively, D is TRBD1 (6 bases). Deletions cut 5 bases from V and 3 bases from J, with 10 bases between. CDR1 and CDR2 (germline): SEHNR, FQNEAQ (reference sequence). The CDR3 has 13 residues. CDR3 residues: CASSQTGYYGYTF. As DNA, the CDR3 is TGTGCCAGCAGCCAAACAGGGTACTATGGCTACACCTTC.